Reported below is one TCR beta chain. This sample is part of a study of Ad26.COV2.S vaccination and SARS-CoV-2 variants. The assay was immunoSEQ multiplex PCR, and TCRdb's table has in-frame clones only and misses some. The sample carries 300,000 to 350,000 clones, approximately 87% recorded once. This CDR3 comprises 16 residues. Trimming removed 1 base from V and 1 base from J, with 14 bases in between. Looked up from germline, CDR1 is MGHRA and CDR2 is YSYEKL. The treatment here: around 19 received Ad26.COV2.S at low or high dose, single or two shots; 5 received placebo; per-sample allocation not given. Following the first vaccine or placebo injection, samples were taken on day 63. Whoever gave the sample was an adult aged 18-55 years in Boston.

The chain combines TRBV4-1 with TRBJ2-7; TRBD1 is a possible D gene (5 bases). This sequence originates from a person aged 18-65 years who received the Ad26.COV2.S COVID-19 vaccine or a placebo. The source material was peripheral blood, sampled in a trial of Ad26.COV2.S vaccine versus placebo. The CDR3 sequence: CASSQVGQGRSYEQYV. CDR3 nucleotides: TGCGCCAGCAGCCAAGTTGGGCAGGGAAGATCCTACGAGCAGTACGTC.